Below, 16 T cell receptor beta chains from the same sample are listed, as sequenced in a study of human T cells and chemical hapten exposure. From the RACE reads, TCRdb called clonotypes with MiXCR, one entry per CDR3 protein. This repertoire shows around 200,000 distinct CDR3 sequences, around a quarter found once; its top ten account for approximately 2.3%. The time point: patch test 3, about 24 weeks after DPC sensitization. Treatment here: therapeutic diphenylcyclopropenone sensitization with weekly scalp DPC. Specimen: whole blood, collected in connection with sensitization to the hapten diphenylcyclopropenone (DPC). The receptors stem from a woman aged 40 to 50 with alopecia areata. Some clones in this sample may be carry-over from other donors' samples.

This clonotype was counted a few times. The J gene is TRBJ1-1, the V gene TRBV6-2 or TRBV6-3; a weak D match, TRBD1 (6 bases). The V and J ends lost 6 bases and 1 base respectively, with 12 bases between them. CDR1 and CDR2 from the germline V gene are MNHEY and SVGEGT. The CDR3 extends over 14 amino acids. For the CDR3, the DNA is TGTGCCAGCAGCAGACAGGTGGGGAACACTGAAGCTTTCTTT. The encoded protein is CASSRQVGNTEAFF.

V is TRBV29-1 and J is TRBJ2-1; 8 positions agree with TRBD1. The CDR3 is 14 amino acids. V shed 7 bases and J 7 bases; nucleotides not matched to a gene: 12. Germline V gives CDR1 SQVTM, CDR2 ANQGSEA. CDR3: CSARQGMVKNEQFF. The CDR3 region has the DNA TGCAGCGCGCGACAGGGGATGGTCAAAAATGAGCAGTTCTTC.

CDR3 amino acids: CSAIRGSNTEAFF. As DNA, the CDR3 is TGCAGTGCTATACGAGGATCGAACACTGAAGCTTTCTTT. The chain couples TRBV20-1 to TRBJ1-1; D not resolved. The CDR3 has 13 residues. Germline V gene data show CDR1 as DFQATT and CDR2 as SNEGSKA (reference sequence). V lost 4 bases and J 1 base, leaving 10 bases between the germline ends.

The CDR3 protein is CASSLRQPILYGYTF. The CDR3 nucleotides read TGTGCCAGCAGTTTAAGACAGCCCATTCTCTATGGCTACACCTTC. The V call is TRBV28, the J call TRBJ1-2, with a tentative D call TRBD1 (5 bases). V lost 2 bases and J lost 4, with 14 bases in between. The CDR3 has 15 amino acids. Germline V gene lookup returns CDR1 MDHEN and CDR2 SYDVKM.

The gene calls are TRBV7-9 and TRBJ1-3; D not certain. Germline CDR1 and CDR2: SEHNR and FQNEAQ (reference sequence). CDR3 size: 13 residues. The V end was cut by 8 bases, the J end by 1 base, with 9 bases between. The CDR3 DNA follows: TGTGCCAGCCGTAATGAATCTGGAAACACCATATATTTT. Translating gives CASRNESGNTIYF.

The rearrangement joins TRBV6-2 or TRBV6-3 to TRBJ2-1; TRBD1 agrees at 12 bases. Germline V gene data show CDR1 as MNHEY and CDR2 as SVGEGT. The CDR3 is made up of 15 amino acids. The V and J ends lost 6 bases and 8 bases, in that order; junction bases with no gene match: 8. The CDR3 region has the DNA TGTGCCAGCAGACCGACTGGGACAGGGGGCCATGAGCAGTTCTTC. This encodes CASRPTGTGGHEQFF.

This clonotype has only a few counts. The chain joins TRBV29-1 to TRBJ1-1, with D tentatively TRBD1 (6 bases). CDR3 length: 11 residues. Between the trimmed V and J ends, which lost 4 bases and 4 bases, there was a span of 7 bases. Germline lookup yields CDR1 SQVTM and CDR2 ANQGSEA. For the CDR3, the DNA is TGCAGCGTTGGAGGGGGCACTGAAGCTTTCTTT. It translates to CSVGGGTEAFF.

The chain couples TRBV6-5 to TRBJ2-4; a weak D match, TRBD1 (6 bases). Germline CDR1 reads MNHEY; CDR2 reads SVGAGI. The CDR3 contains 13 residues. V dropped 7 bases and J dropped 6 bases, with 13 bases sitting between them. The CDR3 loop reads CASTGQGRNIQYF. The CDR3 nucleotides are TGTGCCAGCACGGGCCAGGGGAGAAACATTCAGTACTTC.

The chain joins TRBV5-1 to TRBJ2-7, with 7 bases lining up with TRBD1. Trimming removed 6 bases from V and 5 bases from J; junction bases left unmatched: 8. Germline assignment: CDR1 SGHRS and CDR2 YFSETQ. The CDR3 loop spans 13 amino acids. The CDR3 loop reads CASNTADRNEQYF. CDR3 sequence (DNA): TGCGCCAGCAACACCGCGGACAGGAACGAGCAGTACTTC.

This clonotype occurred a few times. The rearrangement uses TRBV24-1 and TRBJ2-5, with TRBD1 identical over 12 bases. CDR1 is KGHDR and CDR2 is SFDVKD in the germline V gene. The V segment lost 7 bases and the J segment 4 bases; nucleotides outside the gene matches: 3. The CDR3 consists of 14 residues. The CDR3 sequence: CATRQGQGAETQYF. As DNA, the CDR3 is TGTGCCACCAGACAGGGACAGGGGGCAGAGACCCAGTACTTC.

This clonotype came up a few times. V and J are TRBV29-1 and TRBJ2-1, with TRBD2 identical over 9 bases. This CDR3 has 14 residues. After removal of 4 bases from V and 2 bases from J, the junction contained 3 bases not matched to a gene. Looked up from germline, CDR1 is SQVTM and CDR2 is ANQGSEA. Here the CDR3 DNA reads TGCAGCGTTGCCTTAGCGGGAGCCTACAATGAGCAGTTCTTC. Its translation: CSVALAGAYNEQFF.

The chain recombines TRBV20-1 with TRBJ2-1; 9 nucleotides line up with TRBD1. The CDR3 is made up of 11 amino acids. Germline assignment: CDR1 DFQATT and CDR2 SNEGSKA (reference sequence). Trimming took 8 bases from V and 9 from J; bases not matched to a gene: 5. The CDR3 nucleotides read TGCAGTAACAGGGGGCAGAGTGAGCAGTTCTTC. Protein: CSNRGQSEQFF.

This clonotype was observed many times. The gene calls are TRBV27 and TRBJ2-5, with 9 positions matching TRBD2. The V gene end was trimmed by 5 bases and the J gene end by 2 bases; junction bases not matched to a gene: 3. CDR1 and CDR2 (germline): MNHEY, SMNVEV (reference sequence). The CDR3 is 14 residues long. CDR3 residues: CASSLSGGQETQYF. The CDR3 nucleotides are TGTGCCAGCAGTCTTAGCGGGGGTCAAGAGACCCAGTACTTC.

The chain has TRBV3-1 and TRBJ2-7; 11 bases map to TRBD2. Germline loops: CDR1 LGHDT, CDR2 YNNKEL (reference sequence). CDR3 length: 14 amino acids. Trimming at V came to 6 bases and at J to 6 bases, leaving 7 bases not matched to a gene. This chain's CDR3 is CASSQLAGAFEQYF. The CDR3 region has the DNA TGTGCCAGCAGTCAACTAGCGGGGGCTTTCGAGCAGTACTTC.

J is TRBJ2-5 and V is TRBV29-1, with a tentative D call TRBD1 (7 bases). V was cut by 4 bases and J by 0 bases, with 18 bases left in between. Germline V gene data show CDR1 as SQVTM and CDR2 as ANQGSEA. CDR3 size: 16 residues. The CDR3 DNA sequence: TGCAGCGTTGGGGGACTTCGGACAGGACACCAAGAGACCCAGTACTTC. This translates into CSVGGLRTGHQETQYF.

For this clonotype: The junction differs from germline at one of its ends, possibly a read error. The V and J genes are TRBV12-3 or TRBV12-4 and TRBJ2-7, with 9 nucleotides matching TRBD1. This CDR3 has 13 amino acids. CDR3 amino acids: CASSARGTGSVSF. The CDR3 bases are TGTGCCAGCAGTGCCCGCGGGACAGGGTCAGTGTCCTTC.